The next 6 T cell receptor beta chains were all read from a single sample in a study of blood T cells in healthy people across ages. A second about 7 to 12 cycle PCR used barcoded and J-beta primers. TCRdb re-derived calls from the 5' RACE reads in MiXCR, one entry per CDR3 protein. The sample has 600,000 to 1,000,000 distinct CDR3 sequences, over 45% seen once. Sample: blood. These receptors all come from a man aged 30-40 years in good health.

Only one count was recorded for this clonotype. The rearrangement links TRBV7-9 to TRBJ2-1, with 9 bases that match TRBD1. V gave up 5 bases and J gave up 6 bases; unmatched junction bases: 5. The germline CDR1 and CDR2 sequences are SEHNR and FQNEAQ (reference sequence). This CDR3 spans 14 amino acids. The CDR3 nucleotides are TGTGCCAGCAGCCGGGGACAGGGCGGCAATGAGCAGTTCTTC. Protein sequence: CASSRGQGGNEQFF.

The J gene is TRBJ2-5, the V gene TRBV6-1; the D gene could be TRBD1 or TRBD2 (5 bases each). The CDR3 has 15 amino acids. Deletions cut 6 bases from V and 2 bases from J, with 16 bases between. Germline V gives CDR1 MNHNS, CDR2 SASEGT. CDR3 residues: CASRADMGLQETQYF. CDR3 nucleotides: TGTGCCAGCAGAGCGGACATGGGCCTTCAAGAGACCCAGTACTTC.

This sequence joins TRBV4-1 and TRBJ2-1, with 7 positions matching TRBD2. There are 13 residues in the CDR3. Germline CDR1 is MGHRA and CDR2 is YSYEKL. Losses at the gene ends were 1 base for V and 8 bases for J; bases not matched to a gene: 2. The CDR3 region is CASSQVTSDEQFF. As DNA, the CDR3 is TGCGCCAGCAGCCAAGTCACTAGCGATGAGCAGTTCTTC.

The chain uses TRBV29-1 and TRBJ1-1; 8 bases map to TRBD1. There are 13 residues in the CDR3. CDR1 is SQVTM and CDR2 is ANQGSEA in the germline V gene. Trimming removed 7 bases from V and 1 base from J; junction bases left unmatched: 5. The CDR3: CSGSTGGNTEAFF. As DNA, the CDR3 is TGCAGCGGGTCCACAGGGGGGAACACTGAAGCTTTCTTT.

The chain uses TRBV10-3 and TRBJ1-5; D remains ambiguous. Per germline, CDR1 ENHRY and CDR2 SYGVKD. The CDR3 consists of 12 residues. V lost 0 bases and J lost 11, with 8 bases in between. This CDR3 reads CAISESGGAQHF. CDR3 sequence (DNA): TGTGCCATCAGTGAGTCAGGAGGTGCCCAGCATTTT.

Here the CDR3 reads CSGLAGADSPDTQYF. Here the CDR3 DNA reads TGCAGTGGGCTAGCGGGAGCCGATTCTCCAGATACGCAGTATTTT. The chain recombines TRBV20-1 with TRBJ2-3, with 10 bases lining up with TRBD2. CDR3 length: 15 residues. The J segment lost 4 bases and the V segment lost 7 bases, leaving 11 bases of the junction unmatched. Per germline, CDR1 DFQATT and CDR2 SNEGSKA (reference sequence).